Listed below are T cell receptor beta chains from one sample, sequenced in a study of T cell repertoires and HLA-DP antigens. The antigens these receptors bind are not known. The repertoire was sequenced with immunoSEQ multiplex PCR; TCRdb's copy has only in-frame clones and lacks some. Of roughly 73,000 clones in the sample, over 75% were seen once. The specimen sequenced was CD4+ T cells from PBMCs. These receptors all come from a man in his sixties in good health and CMV-seronegative. The CDR3 runs from the conserved cysteine through the conserved F or W. D genes are given only for firm matches. Size values are once, few and many counts, or a class for expanded clones, and some rows have none.

-	TRBV19	-	TRBJ2-6	CASSMEGPSWGANVLTF	TGTGCCAGTAGTATGGAGGGGCCGTCTTGGGGGGCCAACGTCCTGACTTTC
-	TRBV7-8	-	TRBJ1-1	CASSLAGARGNTEAFF	TGTGCCAGCAGCTTAGCGGGGGCGCGGGGGAACACTGAAGCTTTCTTT
-	TRBV5-6	-	TRBJ1-1	CASSFRGANMNTEAFF	TGTGCCAGCAGTTTTCGGGGAGCCAACATGAACACTGAAGCTTTCTTT
-	TRBV18	-	TRBJ2-7	CASSAEGEQYF	TGTGCCAGCTCAGCAGAGGGGGAGCAGTACTTC
-	TRBV7-6	TRBD1	TRBJ1-5	CASSVNRGDQPQHF	TGTGCCAGCAGCGTGAACAGGGGTGATCAGCCCCAGCATTTT
-	TRBV5-4	TRBD1	TRBJ2-7	CASSLPGQGLYEQYF	TGTGCCAGCAGCCTACCGGGACAGGGGCTTTACGAGCAGTACTTC
few	TRBV11-2	TRBD1	TRBJ2-4	CASSPTGGKNIQYF	TGTGCCAGCAGCCCGACAGGGGGGAAAAACATTCAGTACTTC
-	TRBV7-7	TRBD1	TRBJ2-3	CASSPTGGRIDTQYF	TGTGCCAGCAGCCCTACAGGGGGACGAATAGATACGCAGTATTTT
-	TRBV20-1	-	TRBJ2-3	CSGPLGEAQYF	TGCAGTGGGCCCCTCGGGGAGGCGCAGTATTTT
few	TRBV7-9	TRBD1	TRBJ1-6	CASSPGTVNSPLHF	TGTGCCAGCAGCCCCGGGACAGTTAATTCACCCCTCCACTTT
-	TRBV4-1	-	TRBJ1-2	CASSQSNSGGAFEGYTF	TGCGCCAGCAGCCAGTCGAACTCCGGGGGGGCTTTTGAGGGCTACACCTTC
-	TRBV4-3	-	TRBJ1-2	CASSQEVIYGYTF	TGCGCCAGCAGCCAAGAGGTTATCTATGGCTACACCTTC
-	TRBV5-4	TRBD1	TRBJ2-5	CASSPDRVGTQYF	TGTGCCAGCAGCCCCGACAGGGTTGGGACCCAGTACTTC
-	TRBV21-1	-	TRBJ2-1	CASWEAAGAPLELSYNEQFF	TGTGCCAGCTGGGAGGCGGCAGGGGCCCCTTTGGAGCTTTCCTACAATGAGCAGTTCTTC
-	TRBV30	TRBD2	TRBJ2-4	CAWGTSGLAKNIQYF	TGTGCCTGGGGGACTAGCGGATTAGCCAAAAACATTCAGTACTTC
-	TRBV9	-	TRBJ2-7	CASSPNRDGSYEQYF	TGTGCCAGCAGCCCAAACCGGGACGGCTCCTACGAGCAGTACTTC
once	TRBV10-3	-	TRBJ2-5	CAISESRETQYF	TGTGCCATCAGTGAGTCACGAGAGACCCAGTACTTC
-	TRBV9	TRBD2	TRBJ2-2	CASTRGGVNTGELFF	TGTGCCAGCACCCGGGGGGGAGTGAACACCGGGGAGCTGTTTTTT
-	TRBV27	-	TRBJ1-5	CASSPPPDPNHLYSNQPQHF	TGTGCCAGCAGCCCCCCACCGGATCCTAATCATCTATATAGCAATCAGCCCCAGCATTTT
-	TRBV5-1	-	TRBJ2-3	CASSLSDRAITDTQYF	TGCGCCAGCAGCCTGAGTGACAGAGCCATTACAGATACGCAGTATTTT
-	TRBV4-3	-	TRBJ2-5	CASSQDQAGLETQYF	TGCGCCAGCAGCCAAGATCAAGCGGGTTTAGAGACCCAGTACTTC
-	TRBV5-1	-	TRBJ2-1	CASSLIGGGNNEQFF	TGCGCCAGCAGCTTGATAGGTGGGGGAAACAATGAGCAGTTCTTC
-	TRBV10-3	TRBD1	TRBJ1-2	CAISESGQGEDYGYTF	TGTGCCATCAGTGAGTCTGGACAGGGTGAAGACTATGGCTACACCTTC
-	TRBV6-1	-	TRBJ2-6	CASSPDVLQANVLTF	TGTGCCAGCAGTCCGGACGTTCTCCAGGCCAACGTCCTGACTTTC
-	TRBV6-1	-	TRBJ1-2	CASSVGGLLGGYTF	TGTGCCAGCAGCGTTGGGGGTCTCCTTGGAGGCTACACCTTC
-	TRBV6-6	-	TRBJ1-6	CASLGGHNSPLHF	TGTGCCAGCCTCGGGGGGCATAATTCACCCCTCCACTTT
-	TRBV11-2	-	TRBJ2-2	CASSLEPPSGGGGELFF	TGTGCCAGCAGCTTAGAGCCCCCCTCAGGAGGGGGCGGGGAGCTGTTTTTT
-	TRBV21-1	-	TRBJ1-1	CASSIYGQALNTEAFF	TGTGCCAGCAGCATATACGGACAGGCCCTGAACACTGAAGCTTTCTTT
-	TRBV27	-	TRBJ2-5	CASGRYQETQYF	TGTGCCAGCGGGCGGTACCAAGAGACCCAGTACTTC
-	TRBV5-4	-	TRBJ1-2	CASSANPGSSYGYTF	TGTGCCAGCAGCGCGAACCCGGGGTCGTCCTATGGCTACACCTTC
-	TRBV4-3	-	TRBJ1-1	CASSLPGGTEAFF	TGCGCCAGCAGCCTTCCTGGGGGGACTGAAGCTTTCTTT
few	TRBV6-5	-	TRBJ2-5	CASSYRPPPGETQYF	TGTGCCAGCAGTTACCGACCGCCCCCAGGAGAGACCCAGTACTTC
-	TRBV7-3	-	TRBJ1-6	CASSLTGRDSPLHF	TGTGCCAGCAGCCTAACAGGGAGGGATTCACCCCTCCACTTT
few	TRBV19	-	TRBJ1-3	CASSLPNTIYF	TGTGCCAGTAGTCTGCCGAACACCATATATTTT
-	TRBV5-1	-	TRBJ2-2	CASSLVSPGELFF	TGCGCCAGCAGCTTGGTTAGCCCCGGGGAGCTGTTTTTT
-	TRBV7-9	-	TRBJ1-5	CASSYGTIQPQHF	TGTGCCAGCAGCTATGGGACAATTCAGCCCCAGCATTTT
-	TRBV9	TRBD1	TRBJ1-2	CASSQTDRGHGYTF	TGTGCCAGCAGCCAAACGGACAGGGGGCACGGCTACACCTTC
-	TRBV23-1	TRBD1	TRBJ2-5	CASSHQHGNRGTQYF	TGCGCCAGCAGTCATCAGCACGGGAACAGGGGGACCCAGTACTTC
-	TRBV12-5	-	TRBJ2-7	CASGLARGFRRELNYEQYF	TGTGCTAGTGGTTTGGCCAGAGGGTTCCGACGGGAATTAAACTACGAGCAGTACTTC
-	TRBV6-6	-	TRBJ1-2	CASSRSPGDYGYTF	TGTGCCAGCAGCCGGAGCCCGGGAGACTATGGCTACACCTTC
-	TRBV5-5	TRBD2	TRBJ2-3	CASSLMASGGAGTDTQYF	TGTGCCAGCAGCTTGATGGCTAGCGGGGGGGCCGGAACAGATACGCAGTATTTT
-	TRBV29-1	-	TRBJ1-1	CSADRSLNTEAFF	TGCAGCGCTGACCGGAGCCTGAACACTGAAGCTTTCTTT
-	TRBV7-2	TRBD2	TRBJ2-7	CASSLGTSGTIYEQYF	TGTGCCAGCAGCTTGGGGACTAGCGGAACCATTTACGAGCAGTACTTC
-	TRBV7-9	TRBD2	TRBJ2-1	CASSQQRGGYNEQFF	TGTGCCAGCAGCCAGCAGCGCGGGGGGTACAATGAGCAGTTCTTC
-	TRBV19	-	TRBJ2-3	CASSRGDADTQYF	TGTGCCAGTAGTAGGGGCGACGCAGATACGCAGTATTTT